This TCR beta chain was retrieved from a study of vaccination effects on CD4 cells after COVID-19. Study at large: Each participant was given two doses of one vaccine (BNT162b2 or mRNA-1273).

The CDR3 sequence is 15 residues long. Germline CDR1 SNHLY, CDR2 FYNNEI. Trimming shortened V by 3 bases and J by 4 bases, and 10 bases separated the two germline ends. Study findings and constraints: Clones arising from infection and from vaccination showed marked clonal contraction late after vaccination.

Libraries were prepared by immunoSEQ multiplex PCR; TCRdb keeps only in-frame clonotypes and omits some of them. The table includes tens of thousands of clones, over 75% detected once. As concerns this clone: Antigen unknown.

Prior to sequencing, the ViraFEST assay stimulated PBMC with viral peptide pools, which expanded the antigen-specific CD4+ T cells. Cultured cells yielded isolated CD4+ T cells after around 9 days. Vaccinated participants had no history of SARS-CoV-2 infection and tested negative for nucleocapsid antibodies. PBMC cultures contained over 1.5 million cells per well, around 9.7 IU/ml IL-2 and approximately 9.9 ug/ml peptides. Cultures had half their medium replaced with IL-2 medium on days 3 and 7. This receptor was obtained from a human donor who received a COVID-19 vaccine. This sample comprised CD4+ T cells from PBMCs cultured with HCoV-NL63 spike peptides, obtained before COVID-19 vaccination. The chain carries TRBV2 and TRBJ1-6; D ambiguous. CDR3 protein: CASSESRGYNSPLHF. The CDR3 DNA reads TGTGCCAGCAGTGAGTCGAGAGGATATAATTCACCCCTCCACTTT.